The present entry profiles one TCR beta chain with its context. What it binds is unknown. Germline V gene lookup returns CDR1 MNHEY and CDR2 SVGAGI. Trimming took off 7 bases at V and 2 bases at J, with 14 bases between the two ends. The CDR3 covers 14 residues. This specimen comes from a study of shared clonotypes between healthy human individuals. Whole-study context: Used for every donor were three CD4 naive, three CD4 memory, two CD8 naive and one CD8 memory plate.

General study findings and limits: Relative to their counterparts shared across all four donors, non-shared clonotypes exhibited diminished generation probabilities.

Sorted subsets were amplified in replicate PCRs using 200 ng DNA, some 31,000 T cell genomes. Clones were read by immunoSEQ multiplex PCR, and TCRdb kept only the in-frame ones, dropping some. Of around 990,000 clones listed, 60% to 85% are singletons. The TCR comes from a man between 18 and 29 years old in good health. Some clones in this sample may be carry-over from other donors' samples. The material sequenced was memory CD4+ T cells from PBMCs. Subset here: CD45RA-negative fraction. The rearrangement joins TRBV6-5 to TRBJ1-1; D remains unclear. The CDR3 sequence: CASTERVANTEAFF. The CDR3 region has the DNA TGTGCCAGCACCGAGAGGGTGGCCAACACTGAAGCTTTCTTT.